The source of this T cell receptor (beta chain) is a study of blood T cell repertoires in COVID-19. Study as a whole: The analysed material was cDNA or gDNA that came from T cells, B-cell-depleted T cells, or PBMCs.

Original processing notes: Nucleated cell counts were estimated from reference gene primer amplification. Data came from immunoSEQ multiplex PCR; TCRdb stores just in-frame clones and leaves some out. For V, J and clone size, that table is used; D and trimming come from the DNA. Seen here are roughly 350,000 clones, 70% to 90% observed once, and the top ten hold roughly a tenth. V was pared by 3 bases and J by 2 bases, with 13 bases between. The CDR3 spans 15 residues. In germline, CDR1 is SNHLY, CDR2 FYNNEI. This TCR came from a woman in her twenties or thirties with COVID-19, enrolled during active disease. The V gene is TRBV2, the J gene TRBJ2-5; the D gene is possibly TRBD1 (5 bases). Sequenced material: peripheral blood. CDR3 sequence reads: CASSDLTGKQETQYF. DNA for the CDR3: TGTGCCAGCAGTGACCTAACAGGAAAGCAAGAGACCCAGTACTTC.